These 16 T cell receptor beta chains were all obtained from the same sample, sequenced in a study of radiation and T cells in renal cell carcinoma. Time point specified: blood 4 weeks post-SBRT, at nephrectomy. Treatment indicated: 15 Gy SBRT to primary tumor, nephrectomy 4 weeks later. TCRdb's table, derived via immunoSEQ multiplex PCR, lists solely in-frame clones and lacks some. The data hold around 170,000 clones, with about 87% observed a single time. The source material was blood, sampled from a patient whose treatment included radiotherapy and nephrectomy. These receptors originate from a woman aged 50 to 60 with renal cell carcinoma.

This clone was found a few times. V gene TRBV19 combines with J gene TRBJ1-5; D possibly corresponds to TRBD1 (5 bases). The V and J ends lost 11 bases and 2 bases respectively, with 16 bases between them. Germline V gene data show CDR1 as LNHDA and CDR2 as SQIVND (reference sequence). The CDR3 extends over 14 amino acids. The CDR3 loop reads CASGARRGNQPQHF. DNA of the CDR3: TGTGCCTCCGGGGCTAGGAGGGGCAATCAGCCCCAGCATTTT. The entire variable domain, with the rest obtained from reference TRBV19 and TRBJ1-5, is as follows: DGGITQSPKYLFRKEGQNVTLSCEQNLNHDAMYWYRQDPGQGLRLIYYSQIVNDFQKGDIAEGYSVSREKKESFPLTVTSAQKNPTAFYLCASGARRGNQPQHFGDGTRLSIL.

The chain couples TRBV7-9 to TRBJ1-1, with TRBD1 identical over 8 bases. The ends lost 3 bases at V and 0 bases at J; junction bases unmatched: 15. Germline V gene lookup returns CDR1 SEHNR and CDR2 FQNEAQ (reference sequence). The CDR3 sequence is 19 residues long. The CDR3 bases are TGTGCCAGCAGCTTTTGGGGAGGACAGGGAAGATCGATGAACACTGAAGCTTTCTTT. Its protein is CASSFWGGQGRSMNTEAFF.

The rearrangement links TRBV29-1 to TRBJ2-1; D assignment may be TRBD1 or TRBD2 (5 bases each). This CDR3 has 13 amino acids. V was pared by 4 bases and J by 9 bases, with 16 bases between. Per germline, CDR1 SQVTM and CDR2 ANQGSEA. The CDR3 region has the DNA TGCAGCGTTGCCGAGGGAGTAAGGGGTGAGCAGTTCTTC. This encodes CSVAEGVRGEQFF.

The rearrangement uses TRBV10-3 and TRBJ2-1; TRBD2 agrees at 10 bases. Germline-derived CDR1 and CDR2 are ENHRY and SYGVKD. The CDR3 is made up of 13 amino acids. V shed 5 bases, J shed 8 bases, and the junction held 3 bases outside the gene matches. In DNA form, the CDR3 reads TGTGCCATCAGTAGAGCGGGGGGGGATGAGCAGTTCTTC. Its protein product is CAISRAGGDEQFF.

The chain's CDR3 is CASGTGELFF. In nucleotides, the CDR3 is TGCGCCAGCGGGACCGGGGAGCTGTTTTTT. The chain is built from TRBV10-2 and TRBJ2-2; D is unresolved. Germline loops: CDR1 WSHSY, CDR2 SAAADI. This CDR3 is built from 10 residues. V was shortened by 8 bases and J by 5 bases, with 3 bases between the two germline ends.

For the CDR3, the DNA is TGCAGTGCTAGCTGGAGAACTGAAGCTTTCTTT. Its translation: CSASWRTEAFF. V is TRBV20-1 and J is TRBJ1-1; D gene ambiguous. The V end lost 3 bases, the J end lost 5 bases, and 7 bases lay between the germline ends. The CDR3 totals 11 residues. Germline V gene lookup returns CDR1 DFQATT and CDR2 SNEGSKA (reference sequence).

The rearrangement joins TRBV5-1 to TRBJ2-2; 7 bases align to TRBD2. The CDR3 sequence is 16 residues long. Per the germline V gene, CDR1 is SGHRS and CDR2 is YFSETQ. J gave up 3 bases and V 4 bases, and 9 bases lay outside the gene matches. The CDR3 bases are TGCGCCAGCAGCCCCTCGAGCGGGGCGGACACCGGGGAGCTGTTTTTT. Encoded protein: CASSPSSGADTGELFF.

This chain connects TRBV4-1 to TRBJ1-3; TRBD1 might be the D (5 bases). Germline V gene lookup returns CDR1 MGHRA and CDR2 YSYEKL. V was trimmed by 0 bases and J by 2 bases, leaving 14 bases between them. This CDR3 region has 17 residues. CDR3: CASSQDAGEGTGNTIYF. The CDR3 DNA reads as TGCGCCAGCAGCCAAGACGCGGGGGAGGGGACTGGAAACACCATATATTTT.

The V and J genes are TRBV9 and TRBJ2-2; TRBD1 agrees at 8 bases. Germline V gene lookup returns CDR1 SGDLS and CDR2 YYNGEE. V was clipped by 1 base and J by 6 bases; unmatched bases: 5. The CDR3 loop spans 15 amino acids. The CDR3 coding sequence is TGTGCCAGCAGCGTACAGGACAGGGTCCCCGGGGAGCTGTTTTTT. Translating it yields CASSVQDRVPGELFF.

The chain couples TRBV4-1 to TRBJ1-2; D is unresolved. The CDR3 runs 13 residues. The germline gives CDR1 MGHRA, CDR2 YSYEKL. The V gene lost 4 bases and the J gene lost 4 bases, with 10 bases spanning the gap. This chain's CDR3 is CASSPLGIYGYTF. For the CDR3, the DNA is TGCGCCAGCAGCCCCCTCGGGATCTATGGCTACACCTTC.

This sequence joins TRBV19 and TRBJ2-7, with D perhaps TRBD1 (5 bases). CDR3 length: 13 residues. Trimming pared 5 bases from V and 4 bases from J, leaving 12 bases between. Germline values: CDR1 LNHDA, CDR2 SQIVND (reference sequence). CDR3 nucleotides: TGTGCCAGTAGTCTGGGGCGGACATACGAGCAGTACTTC. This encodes CASSLGRTYEQYF.

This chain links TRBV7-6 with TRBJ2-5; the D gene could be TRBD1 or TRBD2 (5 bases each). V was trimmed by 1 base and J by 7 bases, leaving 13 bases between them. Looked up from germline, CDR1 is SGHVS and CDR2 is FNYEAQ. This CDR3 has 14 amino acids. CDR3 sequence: CASSLVGDPGTQYF. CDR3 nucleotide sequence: TGTGCCAGCAGCTTAGTTGGGGACCCGGGGACCCAGTACTTC.

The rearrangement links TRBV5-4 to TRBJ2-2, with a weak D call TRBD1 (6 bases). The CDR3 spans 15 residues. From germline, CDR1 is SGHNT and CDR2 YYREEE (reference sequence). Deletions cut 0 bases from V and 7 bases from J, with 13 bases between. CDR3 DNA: TGTGCCAGCAGCTTGGTGTCAGGGGTGGACGGGGAGCTGTTTTTT. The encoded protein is CASSLVSGVDGELFF. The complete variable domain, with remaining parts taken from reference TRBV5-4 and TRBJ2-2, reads ETGVTQSPTHLIKTRGQQVTLRCSSQSGHNTVSWYQQALGQGPQFIFQYYREEENGRGNFPPRFSGLQFPNYSSELNVNALELDDSALYLCASSLVSGVDGELFFGEGSRLTVL.

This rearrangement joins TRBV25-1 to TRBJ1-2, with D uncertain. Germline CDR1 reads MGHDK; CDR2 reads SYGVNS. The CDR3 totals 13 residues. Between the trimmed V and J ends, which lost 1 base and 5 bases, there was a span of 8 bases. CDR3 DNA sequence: TGTGCCAGCAGTGAATCGACTGAGTATGGCTACACCTTC. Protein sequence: CASSESTEYGYTF.

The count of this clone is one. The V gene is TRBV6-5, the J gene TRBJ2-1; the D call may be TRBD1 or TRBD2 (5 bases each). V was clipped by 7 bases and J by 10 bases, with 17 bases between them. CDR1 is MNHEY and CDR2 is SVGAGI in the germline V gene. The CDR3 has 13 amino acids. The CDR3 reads CASTFDGDAEQFF. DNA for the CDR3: TGTGCCAGCACATTCGACGGGGACGCGGAGCAGTTCTTC.

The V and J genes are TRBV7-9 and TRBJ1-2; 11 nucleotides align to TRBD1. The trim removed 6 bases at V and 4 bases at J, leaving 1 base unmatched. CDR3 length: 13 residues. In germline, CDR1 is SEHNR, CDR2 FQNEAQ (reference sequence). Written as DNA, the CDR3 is TGTGCCAGCAGGGGGACAGGGGGCTATGGCTACACCTTC. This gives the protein CASRGTGGYGYTF. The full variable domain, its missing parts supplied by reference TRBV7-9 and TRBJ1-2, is DTGVSQNPRHKITKRGQNVTFRCDPISEHNRLYWYRQTLGQGPEFLTYFQNEAQLEKSRLLSDRFSAERPKGSFSTLEIQRTEQGDSAMYLCASRGTGGYGYTFGSGTRLTVV.